These 5 T cell receptor beta chains were sequenced from one sample in a study of T cell responses to AZD1222 COVID-19 vaccine. Sequencing used immunoSEQ multiplex PCR; TCRdb keeps in-frame clones, though not all of them. The table records under 130,000 clones, approximately 96% of them present only once. The source material was peripheral blood, sampled on day 0 of AZD1222 vaccination. These receptors were taken from an adult in good health.

The V call is TRBV6-2 or TRBV6-3, the J call TRBJ2-2, with a possible D match to TRBD1 (5 bases). The CDR3 runs 16 residues. The ends were cut back, 6 bases at V and 1 base at J, with 15 bases in the middle. Per the germline V gene, CDR1 is MNHEY and CDR2 is SVGEGT. DNA for the CDR3: TGTGCCAGCAGCCCTTTTAGGGGTGGGAACACCGGGGAGCTGTTTTTT. Translated: CASSPFRGGNTGELFF.

This chain joins TRBV19 and TRBJ2-1; the D is unclear. Per germline, CDR1 LNHDA and CDR2 SQIVND (reference sequence). CDR3 length equals 14 residues. The V end lost 2 bases, the J end lost 6 bases, and 11 bases lay between the germline ends. CDR3 nucleotide sequence: TGTGCCAGTAGTATACCTGGGGTTGCCAATGAGCAGTTCTTC. This translates into CASSIPGVANEQFF. Filled out from reference TRBV19 and TRBJ2-1, the complete variable domain reads DGGITQSPKYLFRKEGQNVTLSCEQNLNHDAMYWYRQDPGQGLRLIYYSQIVNDFQKGDIAEGYSVSREKKESFPLTVTSAQKNPTAFYLCASSIPGVANEQFFGPGTRLTVL.

This chain uses TRBV11-2 with TRBJ1-4; D not certain. This CDR3 spans 11 amino acids. Germline CDR1 reads SGHAT; CDR2 reads FQNNGV. The germline V and J ends were trimmed by 0 bases and 11 bases, with 4 bases remaining between them. CDR3 bases: TGTGCCAGCAGCTTAGACCTGAAACTGTTTTTT. Its translation: CASSLDLKLFF.

This chain uses TRBV29-1 with TRBJ2-3; 9 bases agree with TRBD2. The CDR3 contains 15 residues. Germline V gene sequence: CDR1 SQVTM, CDR2 ANQGSEA. V lost 6 bases and J lost 3; bases outside the gene matches: 10. CDR3 loop: CSVRSIAGVTDTQYF. CDR3 in DNA: TGCAGCGTCAGAAGTATAGCGGGAGTTACAGATACGCAGTATTTT.

The chain is built from TRBV6-5 and TRBJ2-5, with D possibly being TRBD1 or TRBD2 (5 bases each). This CDR3 contains 13 residues. The V end lost 7 bases, the J end lost 5 bases, and 14 bases lay between the germline ends. CDR1 MNHEY and CDR2 SVGAGI come from the germline V gene. This CDR3 reads CASILPGRETQYF. Written as DNA, the CDR3 is TGTGCCAGCATCCTCCCGGGGCGGGAGACCCAGTACTTC.